Each of the 28 T cell receptor beta chains below was sequenced from the same sample in a study of glioma-infiltrating T cells after dendritic cell vaccination. Data came from immunoSEQ multiplex PCR; TCRdb stores just in-frame clones and leaves some out. The sample consists of over 75,000 clones, approximately 80% of them appearing once. As for time point: after dendritic cell vaccination, including at tumor progression/relapse. Sequencing was performed on blood, taken after dendritic cell vaccination. Receptor source: a human donor with glioblastoma.

This sequence joins TRBV5-1 and TRBJ1-1; D remains ambiguous. In germline, CDR1 is SGHRS, CDR2 YFSETQ. The V end was cut by 1 base, the J end by 0 bases, with 13 bases between. The CDR3 spans 16 residues. CDR3 region: CASSLYDNPMNTEAFF. Written as DNA, the CDR3 is TGCGCCAGCAGCTTGTACGACAACCCCATGAACACTGAAGCTTTCTTT.

This chain connects TRBV18 to TRBJ2-7; 7 bases fit TRBD2. V trimming: 2 bases; J trimming: 0 bases; junction bases outside the gene matches: 4. The germline CDR1 and CDR2 sequences are KGHSH and LQKENI. The CDR3 length is 15 residues. The CDR3 bases are TGTGCCAGCTCACCAGCCGGCGGGGGCTCCTACGAGCAGTACTTC. It specifies CASSPAGGGSYEQYF.

The V call is TRBV25-1, the J call TRBJ1-5; D might be TRBD1 (6 bases). The CDR3 is made up of 14 amino acids. The germline gives CDR1 MGHDK, CDR2 SYGVNS. Trimming shortened V by 5 bases and J by 7 bases, and 15 bases separated the two germline ends. DNA of the CDR3: TGTGCCAGCAGTCCCCGGGGGGGCTGGCAGCCCCAGCATTTT. Translating it yields CASSPRGGWQPQHF.

The genes are TRBV6-1 and TRBJ1-6, with a tentative D call TRBD1 (5 bases). CDR3 length: 16 amino acids. Trimming removed 2 bases from V and 2 bases from J, with 10 bases in between. Germline CDR1 and CDR2: MNHNS and SASEGT. CDR3 protein: CASSELSGPYNSPLHF. In DNA, the CDR3 is TGTGCCAGCAGTGAACTATCAGGGCCCTATAATTCACCCCTCCACTTT.

The chain carries TRBV9 and TRBJ2-1, with 11 bases that match TRBD2. The V segment lost 5 bases and the J segment 7 bases; nucleotides outside the gene matches: 8. The CDR3 has 15 residues. CDR1 is SGDLS and CDR2 is YYNGEE in the germline V gene. The CDR3 region has the DNA TGTGCCAGCAGGCCAACTAGCGGGAGCGAAAATGAGCAGTTCTTC. It encodes CASRPTSGSENEQFF.

The table lists this clone with a count of one. The chain joins TRBV6-5 to TRBJ1-4, with a possible D match to TRBD1 (5 bases). Trimming took off 7 bases at V and 8 bases at J, with 17 bases between the two ends. The CDR3 extends over 14 amino acids. Per the germline V gene, CDR1 is MNHEY and CDR2 is SVGAGI. CDR3 coding DNA: TGTGCCAGCACCCGAAGGGGCGGGGAAGAAAAACTGTTTTTT. It encodes CASTRRGGEEKLFF.

This clone was detected once. The genes are TRBV30 and TRBJ2-1, with 9 bases lining up with TRBD1. Germline V lookup: CDR1 GTSNPN, CDR2 SVGIG (reference sequence). Trimming cost V 8 bases and J 1 base; bases outside gene matches: 3. There are 13 residues in the CDR3. CDR3 amino acids: CARGTGSYNEQFF. DNA of the CDR3: TGTGCCCGTGGGACAGGGTCCTACAATGAGCAGTTCTTC.

This rearrangement joins TRBV6-1 to TRBJ1-2; unclear D gene. CDR3 length equals 16 residues. CDR1 MNHNS and CDR2 SASEGT come from the germline V gene. V lost 0 bases and J 5 bases, leaving 16 bases between the germline ends. DNA for the CDR3: TGTGCCAGCAGTGAAGCGGGGTCGGGAGGAGGGTATGGCTACACCTTC. Amino acid sequence: CASSEAGSGGGYGYTF.

The V call is TRBV10-1, the J call TRBJ2-4; maybe TRBD1 (5 bases). Trimming took off 0 bases at V and 9 bases at J, with 12 bases between the two ends. This CDR3 comprises 14 residues. Germline V gene data show CDR1 as WNHNN and CDR2 as SYGVQD (reference sequence). The CDR3 here is CASSESGEEGIQYF. The CDR3 DNA sequence: TGCGCCAGCAGTGAGTCAGGGGAAGAAGGCATTCAGTACTTC.

This chain links TRBV7-2 with TRBJ1-5; 12 positions match TRBD1. The junction had 6 bases not matched to a gene; V was cut back by 6 bases and J by 6 bases. This CDR3 is built from 15 residues. CDR1 and CDR2 from the germline V gene are SGHTA and FQGNSA. The CDR3 spells CASSQGQGAGQPQHF. CDR3 nucleotide sequence: TGTGCCAGCAGTCAGGGACAGGGGGCAGGTCAGCCCCAGCATTTT.

V and J are TRBV7-2 and TRBJ2-7, with 11 bases fitting TRBD2. Germline V CDR1 and CDR2: SGHTA, FQGNSA. V lost 4 bases, J lost 1 base, and 6 bases stayed unmatched. The CDR3 consists of 16 residues. The CDR3 DNA sequence: TGTGCCAGCAGCTCAGCCCCTAGCGGGAGGTCCTACGAGCAGTACGTC. Its protein product is CASSSAPSGRSYEQYV.

This chain joins TRBV5-1 and TRBJ2-2, with D maybe TRBD2 (5 bases). This CDR3 region has 13 residues. V lost 6 bases and J lost 1, with 7 bases in between. Per the germline V gene, CDR1 is SGHRS and CDR2 is YFSETQ. CDR3 in amino acids: CASNRGNTGELFF. The CDR3 region has the DNA TGCGCCAGCAACCGGGGGAACACCGGGGAGCTGTTTTTT.

The rearrangement links TRBV5-1 to TRBJ1-2; 10 bases are a match to TRBD1. Trimming removed 3 bases from V and 6 bases from J; junction bases left unmatched: 2. Germline V CDR1 and CDR2: SGHRS, YFSETQ. CDR3 length: 13 amino acids. CDR3 protein: CASSWGTGDGYTF. Here the CDR3 DNA reads TGCGCCAGCAGCTGGGGGACAGGGGATGGCTACACCTTC.

The chain uses TRBV5-5 and TRBJ2-2; 9 positions match TRBD2. V was pared by 1 base and J by 10 bases, with 5 bases of the junction left unmatched. Germline V lookup: CDR1 SGHKS, CDR2 YYEKEE (reference sequence). CDR3 length: 14 residues. For the CDR3, the DNA is TGTGCCAGCAGCTTGAGAATAGCGGGAGCGGAGCTGTTTTTT. It codes for CASSLRIAGAELFF. Using reference TRBV5-5 and TRBJ2-2 for the parts outside the CDR3, the full variable domain is DAGVTQSPTHLIKTRGQQVTLRCSPISGHKSVSWYQQVLGQGPQFIFQYYEKEERGRGNFPDRFSARQFPNYSSELNVNALLLGDSALYLCASSLRIAGAELFFGEGSRLTVL.

This clone occurred a few times. The rearrangement uses TRBV6-1 and TRBJ1-5; the D gene is possibly TRBD1 (6 bases). Germline values: CDR1 MNHNS, CDR2 SASEGT. The CDR3 is made up of 15 amino acids. The V gene lost 6 bases and the J gene lost 0 bases, with 12 bases spanning the gap. The CDR3 coding sequence is TGTGCCAGCAGGGACAGCATGTATAGCAATCAGCCCCAGCATTTT. Translation: CASRDSMYSNQPQHF.

The gene calls are TRBV7-3 and TRBJ2-2, with 7 bases lining up with TRBD2. Germline CDR1 is SGHTA and CDR2 is FQGTGA. CDR3 size: 15 residues. Unmatched junction bases numbered 9, after V lost 4 bases and J lost 7 bases. CDR3 DNA sequence: TGTGCCAGCAGCTCAAAGGCGGGAGATGGCGGGGAGCTGTTTTTT. Its translation: CASSSKAGDGGELFF.

The V and J genes are TRBV6-1 and TRBJ2-1; 11 nucleotides line up with TRBD2. The V and J ends lost 7 bases and 5 bases, in that order; junction bases with no gene match: 7. The germline V gene has CDR1 MNHNS and CDR2 SASEGT. The CDR3 runs 15 residues. The CDR3 here is CASKTGTSGHNEQFF. The CDR3 nucleotides read TGTGCCAGCAAGACCGGGACTAGCGGACACAATGAGCAGTTCTTC.

This sequence joins TRBV2 and TRBJ2-5; 8 bases are a match to TRBD2. V was clipped by 4 bases and J by 4 bases; unmatched bases: 8. The CDR3 runs 15 residues. CDR1 is SNHLY, CDR2 FYNNEI, per germline. In DNA form, the CDR3 reads TGTGCCAGCAGTGGGGCGGGGGGCTTTGGAGAGACCCAGTACTTC. Translating it yields CASSGAGGFGETQYF.

The CDR3: CASSRDSNTEAFF. CDR3 in DNA: TGTGCCAGCAGTCGGGACAGCAACACTGAAGCTTTCTTT. The V gene is TRBV2, the J gene TRBJ1-1; 7 nucleotides match TRBD1. V was pared by 5 bases and J by 2 bases, with 2 bases of the junction left unmatched. The CDR3 is 13 residues long. Per the germline V gene, CDR1 is SNHLY and CDR2 is FYNNEI.

This sequence joins TRBV5-5 and TRBJ2-3; 7 positions match TRBD2. This CDR3 has 14 residues. The V gene's germline CDR1 is SGHKS and CDR2 YYEKEE (reference sequence). Trimming took 3 bases from V and 2 from J; bases not matched to a gene: 3. The CDR3 protein is CASSSSGYTDTQYF. The DNA of the CDR3 is TGTGCCAGCAGCTCTAGCGGATACACAGATACGCAGTATTTT.

In its sample, this clone was seen a few times. The rearrangement joins TRBV7-2 to TRBJ1-4; D is perhaps TRBD1 (5 bases). The CDR3 is 15 residues long. Germline V gene lookup returns CDR1 SGHTA and CDR2 FQGNSA. Trimming took 7 bases from V and 5 from J, leaving 17 bases between them. The CDR3 nucleotides are TGTGCCAGCACCAGGTCGGCAGGGATGAATGAAAAACTGTTTTTT. As protein: CASTRSAGMNEKLFF.

There are a few counts of this clone. This chain uses TRBV6-1 with TRBJ2-3; TRBD1 is a possible D gene (6 bases). V was shortened by 0 bases and J by 1 base, with 11 bases between the two germline ends. The CDR3 loop spans 16 amino acids. CDR1 and CDR2 from the germline V gene are MNHNS and SASEGT. The DNA of the CDR3 is TGTGCCAGCAGTGAAGCATGGGGGCTAGGCACAGATACGCAGTATTTT. Amino acid sequence: CASSEAWGLGTDTQYF.

The V gene is TRBV7-2, the J gene TRBJ2-5; D perhaps matches TRBD2 (6 bases). The germline V gene encodes CDR1 SGHTA and CDR2 FQGNSA. Trimming pared 3 bases from V and 2 bases from J, leaving 16 bases between. The CDR3 spans 16 residues. The CDR3 coding sequence is TGTGCCAGCAGCTTTCGAGTAGCGGCTGCTCAAGAGACCCAGTACTTC. Translation gives CASSFRVAAAQETQYF.

The genes are TRBV6-5 and TRBJ1-5; 10 nucleotides match TRBD1. There are 14 residues in the CDR3. V lost 5 bases and J lost 4; bases outside the gene matches: 2. The V gene's germline CDR1 is MNHEY and CDR2 SVGAGI. CDR3 sequence reads: CASSDRGPNQPQHF. The CDR3 bases are TGTGCCAGCAGTGACAGGGGGCCAAATCAGCCCCAGCATTTT.

This sequence joins TRBV5-1 and TRBJ2-5, with unresolved D. Germline V gene data show CDR1 as SGHRS and CDR2 as YFSETQ. The CDR3 runs 11 residues. V lost 7 bases, J lost 1 base, and 5 bases lay in between. The CDR3 nucleotides read TGCGCCAGCTCCTTCCAAGAGACCCAGTACTTC. Protein product: CASSFQETQYF.

The V gene is TRBV7-2, the J gene TRBJ2-2; TRBD1 might be the D (6 bases). Germline values: CDR1 SGHTA, CDR2 FQGNSA. V gave up 1 base and J gave up 6 bases, with 12 bases separating them. The CDR3 runs 15 residues. CDR3 sequence reads: CASSLVQGMAGELFF. The DNA of the CDR3 is TGTGCCAGCAGCTTAGTACAGGGAATGGCCGGGGAGCTGTTTTTT.

The rearrangement links TRBV18 to TRBJ2-4, with 7 bases that match TRBD2. The germline gives CDR1 KGHSH, CDR2 LQKENI. The CDR3 sequence is 17 residues long. The V and J ends lost 3 bases and 1 base, in that order; junction bases with no gene match: 9. CDR3 residues: CASSPPGGGTAKNIQYF. The CDR3 DNA follows: TGTGCCAGCTCACCCCCCGGGGGAGGGACGGCCAAAAACATTCAGTACTTC.

As regards this clone: In the same sample, other DNA sequences code for this CDR3. This chain connects TRBV2 to TRBJ2-1; 10 bases map to TRBD2. The germline gives CDR1 SNHLY, CDR2 FYNNEI. The V and J ends lost 6 bases and 1 base, in that order; junction bases with no gene match: 3. The CDR3 runs to 15 residues. CDR3 DNA sequence: TGTGCCAGCAGGCGACTAGCGGGTTCCTACAATGAGCAGTTCTTC. Translation gives CASRRLAGSYNEQFF. The whole variable domain, filled in from reference TRBV2 and TRBJ2-1, reads EPEVTQTPSHQVTQMGQEVILRCVPISNHLYFYWYRQILGQKVEFLVSFYNNEISEKSEIFDDQFSVERPDGSNFTLKIRSTKLEDSAMYFCASRRLAGSYNEQFFGPGTRLTVL.